Listed here is a single T cell receptor beta chain. Each and every patient relapsed after autologous stem cell transplantation, and patients got differing brentuximab vedotin exposure. The sample originates from a study of PD-1 blockade in classical Hodgkin lymphoma. This table comes from immunoSEQ multiplex PCR, and its TCRdb copy is limited to in-frame clones, with some not included. The sample contains about 27,000 clones, around 84% of which appear only once. V lost 4 bases, J lost 1 base, and 26 bases lay in between. The CDR3 runs 19 residues. Germline V CDR1 and CDR2: KGHSH, LQKENI. This chain joins TRBV18 and TRBJ2-7, with D possibly being TRBD2 (7 bases). The sequence was collected from a human donor with classical Hodgkin lymphoma. The sequences come from peripheral blood mononuclear cells (PBMCs), collected before the second cycle of nivolumab. The CDR3 DNA reads TGTGCCAGCTCACTAGGGATGGGCGGGGGCCCAATGATTTCCTACGAGCAGTACTTC. Protein product: CASSLGMGGGPMISYEQYF.